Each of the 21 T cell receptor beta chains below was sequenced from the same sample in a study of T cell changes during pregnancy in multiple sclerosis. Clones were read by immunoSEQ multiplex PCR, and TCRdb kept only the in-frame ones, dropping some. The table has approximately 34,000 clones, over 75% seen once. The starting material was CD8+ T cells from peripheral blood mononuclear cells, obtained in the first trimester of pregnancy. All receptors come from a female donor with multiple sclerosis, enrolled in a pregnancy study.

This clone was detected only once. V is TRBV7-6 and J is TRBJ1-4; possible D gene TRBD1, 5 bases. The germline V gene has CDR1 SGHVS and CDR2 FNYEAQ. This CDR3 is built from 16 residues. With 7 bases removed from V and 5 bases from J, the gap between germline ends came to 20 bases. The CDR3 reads CASIVKGPVGNEKLFF. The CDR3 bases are TGTGCCAGCATCGTCAAGGGGCCAGTTGGGAATGAAAAACTGTTTTTT.

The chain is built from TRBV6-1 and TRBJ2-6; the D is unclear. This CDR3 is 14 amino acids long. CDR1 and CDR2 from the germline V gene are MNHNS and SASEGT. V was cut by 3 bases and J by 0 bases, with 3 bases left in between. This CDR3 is CASSDNSGANVLTF. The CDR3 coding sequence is TGTGCCAGCAGTGACAACTCTGGGGCCAACGTCCTGACTTTC.

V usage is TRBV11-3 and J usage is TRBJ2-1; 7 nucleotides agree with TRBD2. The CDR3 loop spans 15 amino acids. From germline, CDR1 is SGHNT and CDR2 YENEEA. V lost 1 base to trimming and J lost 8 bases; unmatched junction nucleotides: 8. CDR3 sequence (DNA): TGTGCCAGCAGCTTAGTTACCGGCGGGAGACATGAGCAGTTCTTC. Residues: CASSLVTGGRHEQFF.

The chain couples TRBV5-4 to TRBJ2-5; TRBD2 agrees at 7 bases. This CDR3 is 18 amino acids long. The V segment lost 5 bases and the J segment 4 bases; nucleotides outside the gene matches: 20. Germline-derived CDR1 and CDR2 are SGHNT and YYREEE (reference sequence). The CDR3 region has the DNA TGTGCCAGCAGAGCTTTGGGAAGAGGGAGGGCCCGAGGAGAGACCCAGTACTTC. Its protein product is CASRALGRGRARGETQYF.

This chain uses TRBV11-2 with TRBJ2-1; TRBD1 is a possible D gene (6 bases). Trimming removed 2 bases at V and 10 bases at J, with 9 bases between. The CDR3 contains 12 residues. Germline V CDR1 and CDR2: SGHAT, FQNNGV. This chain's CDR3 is CASSLTGTEQFF. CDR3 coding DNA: TGTGCCAGCAGCTTAACCGGGACAGAGCAGTTCTTC. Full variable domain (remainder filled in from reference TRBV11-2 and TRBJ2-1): EAGVAQSPRYKIIEKRQSVAFWCNPISGHATLYWYQQILGQGPKLLIQFQNNGVVDDSQLPKDRFSAERLKGVDSTLKIQPAKLEDSAVYLCASSLTGTEQFFGPGTRLTVL.

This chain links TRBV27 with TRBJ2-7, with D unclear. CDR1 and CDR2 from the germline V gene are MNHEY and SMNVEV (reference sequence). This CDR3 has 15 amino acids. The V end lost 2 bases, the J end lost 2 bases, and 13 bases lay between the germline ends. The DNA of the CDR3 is TGTGCCAGCAGTTTAAGAGGCGCACCAGCCTACGAGCAGTACTTC. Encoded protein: CASSLRGAPAYEQYF.

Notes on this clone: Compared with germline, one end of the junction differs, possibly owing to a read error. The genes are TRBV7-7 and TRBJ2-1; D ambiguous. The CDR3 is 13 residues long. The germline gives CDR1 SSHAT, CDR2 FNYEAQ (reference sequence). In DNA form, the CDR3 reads TGTGCTAGCAGCTTTAGCTCCTACAATGAGCAGTTCTTC. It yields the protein CASSFSSYNEQFF.

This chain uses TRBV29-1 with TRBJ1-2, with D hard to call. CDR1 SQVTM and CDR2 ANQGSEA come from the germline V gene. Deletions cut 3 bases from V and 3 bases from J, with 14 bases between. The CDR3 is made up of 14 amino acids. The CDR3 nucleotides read TGCAGCGTTGATTTAAGCGACCAAGACTATGGCTACACCTTC. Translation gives CSVDLSDQDYGYTF. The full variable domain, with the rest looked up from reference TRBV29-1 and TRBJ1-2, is SAVISQKPSRDICQRGTSLTIQCQVDSQVTMMFWYRQQPGQSLTLIATANQGSEATYESGFVIDKFPISRPNLTFSTLTVSNMSPEDSSIYLCSVDLSDQDYGYTFGSGTRLTVV.

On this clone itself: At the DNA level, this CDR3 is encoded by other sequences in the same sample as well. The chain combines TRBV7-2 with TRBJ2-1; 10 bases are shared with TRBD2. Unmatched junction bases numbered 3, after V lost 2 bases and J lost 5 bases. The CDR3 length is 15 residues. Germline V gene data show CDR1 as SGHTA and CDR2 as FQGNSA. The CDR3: CASSLTSGTHNEQFF. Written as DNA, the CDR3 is TGTGCCAGCAGCTTAACTAGCGGGACCCACAATGAGCAGTTCTTC.

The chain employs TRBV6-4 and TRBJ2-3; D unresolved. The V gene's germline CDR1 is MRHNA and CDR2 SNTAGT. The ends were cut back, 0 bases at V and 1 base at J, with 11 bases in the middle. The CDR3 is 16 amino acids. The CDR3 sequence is CASSDSIDFRTDTQYF. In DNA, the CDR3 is TGTGCCAGCAGTGACTCGATCGACTTTCGCACAGATACGCAGTATTTT.

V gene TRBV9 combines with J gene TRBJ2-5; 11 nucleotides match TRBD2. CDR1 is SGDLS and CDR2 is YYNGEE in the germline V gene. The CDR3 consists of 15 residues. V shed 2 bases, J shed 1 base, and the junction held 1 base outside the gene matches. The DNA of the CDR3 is TGTGCCAGCAGCGTGACTAGCGGGACCCAAGAGACCCAGTACTTC. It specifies CASSVTSGTQETQYF.

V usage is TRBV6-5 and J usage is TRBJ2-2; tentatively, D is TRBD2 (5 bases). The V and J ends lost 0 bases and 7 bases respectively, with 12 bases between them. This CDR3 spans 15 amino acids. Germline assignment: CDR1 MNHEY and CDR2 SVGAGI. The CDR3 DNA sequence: TGTGCCAGCAGTTACTCAAGGGAGAATATCGGGGAGCTGTTTTTT. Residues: CASSYSRENIGELFF.

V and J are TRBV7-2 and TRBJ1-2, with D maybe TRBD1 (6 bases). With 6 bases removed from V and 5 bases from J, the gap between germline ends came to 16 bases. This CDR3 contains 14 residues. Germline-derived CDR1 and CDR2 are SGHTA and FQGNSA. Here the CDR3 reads CASRNQGFAYGYTF. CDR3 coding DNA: TGTGCCAGCAGGAATCAGGGGTTTGCTTATGGCTACACCTTC. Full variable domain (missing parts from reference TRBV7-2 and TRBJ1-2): GAGVSQSPSNKVTEKGKDVELRCDPISGHTALYWYRQSLGQGLEFLIYFQGNSAPDKSGLPSDRFSAERTGGSVSTLTIQRTQQEDSAVYLCASRNQGFAYGYTFGSGTRLTVV.

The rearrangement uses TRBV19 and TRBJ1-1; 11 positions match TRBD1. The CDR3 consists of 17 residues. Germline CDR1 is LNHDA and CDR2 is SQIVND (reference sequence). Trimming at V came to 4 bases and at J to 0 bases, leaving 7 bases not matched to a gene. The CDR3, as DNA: TGTGCCAGTAGTAACCGGGACAGGGGGTCCATGAACACTGAAGCTTTCTTT. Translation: CASSNRDRGSMNTEAFF.

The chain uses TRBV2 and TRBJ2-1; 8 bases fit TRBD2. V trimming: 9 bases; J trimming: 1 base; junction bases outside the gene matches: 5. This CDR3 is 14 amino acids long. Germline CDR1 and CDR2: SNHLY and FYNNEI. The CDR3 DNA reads TGTGCCAGGGCCGGGGGGGATTCCTACAATGAGCAGTTCTTC. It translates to CARAGGDSYNEQFF. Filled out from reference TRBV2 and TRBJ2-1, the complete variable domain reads EPEVTQTPSHQVTQMGQEVILRCVPISNHLYFYWYRQILGQKVEFLVSFYNNEISEKSEIFDDQFSVERPDGSNFTLKIRSTKLEDSAMYFCARAGGDSYNEQFFGPGTRLTVL.

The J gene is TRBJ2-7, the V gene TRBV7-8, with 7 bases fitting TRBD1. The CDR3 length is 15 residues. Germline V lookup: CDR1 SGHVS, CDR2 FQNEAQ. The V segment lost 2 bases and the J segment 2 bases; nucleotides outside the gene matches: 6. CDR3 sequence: CASSLSGGFPYEQYF. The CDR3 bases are TGTGCCAGCAGCTTATCAGGGGGATTCCCCTACGAGCAGTACTTC.

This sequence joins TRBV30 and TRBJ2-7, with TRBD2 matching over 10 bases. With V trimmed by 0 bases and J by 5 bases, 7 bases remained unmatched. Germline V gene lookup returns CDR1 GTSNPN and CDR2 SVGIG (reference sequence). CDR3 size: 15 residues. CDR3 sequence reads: CAWSVLLAGIDEQYF. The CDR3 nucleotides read TGTGCCTGGAGTGTACTACTAGCGGGAATCGACGAGCAGTACTTC.

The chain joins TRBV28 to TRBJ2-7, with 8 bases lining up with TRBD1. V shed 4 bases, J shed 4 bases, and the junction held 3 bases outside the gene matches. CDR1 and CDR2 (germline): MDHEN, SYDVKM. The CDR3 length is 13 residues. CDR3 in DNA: TGTGCCAGCAGTTGGGGACAGGCGTACGAGCAGTACTTC. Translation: CASSWGQAYEQYF.

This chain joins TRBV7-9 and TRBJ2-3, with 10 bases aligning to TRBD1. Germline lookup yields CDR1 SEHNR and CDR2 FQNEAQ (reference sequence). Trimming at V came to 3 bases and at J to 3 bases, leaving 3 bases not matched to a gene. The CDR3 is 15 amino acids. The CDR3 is CASSLPGQGTDTQYF. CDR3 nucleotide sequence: TGTGCCAGCAGCTTGCCGGGACAGGGGACAGATACGCAGTATTTT.

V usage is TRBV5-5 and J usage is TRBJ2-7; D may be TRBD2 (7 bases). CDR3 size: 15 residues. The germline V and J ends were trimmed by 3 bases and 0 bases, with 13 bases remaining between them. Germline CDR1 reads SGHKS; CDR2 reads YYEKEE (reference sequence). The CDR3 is CASSWGGSSSYEQYF. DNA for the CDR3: TGTGCCAGCAGCTGGGGGGGCTCCTCCTCCTACGAGCAGTACTTC.

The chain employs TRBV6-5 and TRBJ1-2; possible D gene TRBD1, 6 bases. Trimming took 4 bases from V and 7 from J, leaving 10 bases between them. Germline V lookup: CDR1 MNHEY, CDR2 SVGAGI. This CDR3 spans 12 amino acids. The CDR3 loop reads CASSFRGGGYTF. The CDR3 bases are TGTGCCAGCAGTTTTAGGGGGGGTGGCTACACCTTC.